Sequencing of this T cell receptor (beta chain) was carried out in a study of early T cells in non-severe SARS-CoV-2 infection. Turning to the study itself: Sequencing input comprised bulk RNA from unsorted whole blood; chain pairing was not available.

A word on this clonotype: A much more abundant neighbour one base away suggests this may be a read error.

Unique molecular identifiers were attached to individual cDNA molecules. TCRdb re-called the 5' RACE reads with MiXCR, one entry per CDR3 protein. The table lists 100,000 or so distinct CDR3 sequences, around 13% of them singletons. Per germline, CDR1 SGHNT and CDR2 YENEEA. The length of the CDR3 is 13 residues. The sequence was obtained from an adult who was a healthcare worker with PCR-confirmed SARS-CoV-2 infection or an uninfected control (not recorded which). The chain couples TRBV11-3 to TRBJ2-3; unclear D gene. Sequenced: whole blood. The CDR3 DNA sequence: TGTGCCAGCAGCTTAGAACCCACAGATGCGCAGTATTTT. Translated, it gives CASSLEPTDAQYF.